A selection of T cell receptor beta chains follows, all from one sample in a study of cytomegalovirus exposure and HLA in healthy donors. Profiling relied on immunoSEQ multiplex PCR, and the TCRdb table lists in-frame clones only, not all of them. Recorded for this sample: under 200,000 clones. Sequencing used PBMCs. The receptors were sampled from a man aged 25 to 40 in good health and CMV-seronegative. Each CDR3 is given with its conserved first and last residue.

TRBJ2-2 TRBV7-7 CASSFWGDGTGELFF
TRBJ2-7 TRBV18 CASSPLGLAGVYEQYF
TRBJ2-7 TRBV18 CASSPPGLREGREQYF
TRBJ1-4 TRBV10-2 CASMGQGNEKLFF
TRBJ1-2 TRBV5-1 CASSFGQGDGYTF
TRBJ1-2 TRBV27 CASSAPGGPYGYTF
TRBJ1-6 TRBV7-6 CASSLVAVPNSPLHF
TRBJ2-7 TRBV30 CAWSARYEQYF
TRBJ1-1 TRBV25-1 CASSAPWGGASEAFF
TRBJ2-2 TRBV2 CASGVRTNYGELFF
TRBJ2-7 TRBV6-5 CASSYSGSSSYEQYF
TRBJ1-5 TRBV27 CASSLLGSPPQHF
TRBJ1-1 TRBV6-5 CASSYSGRLNTEAFF
TRBJ2-7 TRBV2 CASNRGNYEQYF
TRBJ2-1 TRBV11-2 CASSLADRGLAGAHLFF
TRBJ2-7 TRBV2 CASSEALYRGNEQYF
TRBJ2-5 TRBV6-5 CASSYSSGAQETQYF
TRBJ1-2 TRBV20-1 CSAGPPPYTF
TRBJ1-2 TRBV28 CASSRNLQGAGGYTF
. TRBV13 CASSRSGGTSYEQYF
TRBJ2-5 TRBV6-9 CASSSNPKGQGMRETQYF
TRBJ2-7 TRBV9 CASSNGHTDSYEQYF
TRBJ1-1 TRBV5-1 CATRAGENTEAFF
TRBJ2-6 TRBV4-1 CASKGSRSGANVLTF
TRBJ2-7 TRBV29-1 CSVEAGQPSPEQYF
TRBJ2-2 TRBV30 CAWSVLAGSNTGELFF
TRBJ2-1 TRBV6-1 CASMTPGLVADEQFF
TRBJ2-1 TRBV28 CASTRGDNEQFF
TRBJ1-2 TRBV6-5 CASSHDRRNYGYTF
TRBJ2-5 TRBV14 CASSQDRQGPETQYF
TRBJ2-3 TRBV21-1 CAHQLQRGDVPLFLDTQYF
TRBJ2-7 TRBV5-1 CASNDPPGSEQYF
TRBJ2-1 TRBV28 CASSRRGLANSKSEQFF
TRBJ2-7 TRBV5-4 CASSTRTGLTYEQYF
TRBJ1-1 TRBV30 CAWRGGQHLSEAFF
TRBJ2-7 TRBV7-8 CASSLAGEAYEQYF
TRBJ2-7 TRBV5-1 CASSPRGGGLAGGSSYEQYF